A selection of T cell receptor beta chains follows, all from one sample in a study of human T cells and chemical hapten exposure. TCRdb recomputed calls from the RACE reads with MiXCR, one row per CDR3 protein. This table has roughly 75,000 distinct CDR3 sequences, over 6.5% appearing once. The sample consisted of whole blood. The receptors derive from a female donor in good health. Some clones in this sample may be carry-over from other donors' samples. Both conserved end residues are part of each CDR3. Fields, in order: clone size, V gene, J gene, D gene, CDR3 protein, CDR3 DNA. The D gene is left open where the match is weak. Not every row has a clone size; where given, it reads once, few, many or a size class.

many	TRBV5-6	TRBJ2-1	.	CASSPPPRGNEQFF	TGTGCCAGCAGCCCCCCACCCCGTGGGAATGAGCAGTTCTTC
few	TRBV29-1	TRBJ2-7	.	CSVEEPGVYEQYF	TGCAGCGTTGAAGAGCCCGGGGTCTACGAGCAGTACTTC
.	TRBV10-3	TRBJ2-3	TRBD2	CAISRLAGTDTQYF	TGTGCCATCAGTCGGCTAGCGGGCACAGATACGCAGTATTTT
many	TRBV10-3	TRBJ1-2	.	CAISKTSGTGDYGYTF	TGTGCCATCAGCAAAACGAGCGGGACGGGGGATTATGGCTACACCTTC
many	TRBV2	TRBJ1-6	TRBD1	CASSAPGTVSPLHF	TGTGCCAGCAGCGCTCCTGGGACAGTGTCACCCCTCCACTTT
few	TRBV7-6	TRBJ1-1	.	CASIPMGGTEAFF	TGTGCCAGCATCCCCATGGGTGGCACTGAAGCTTTCTTT
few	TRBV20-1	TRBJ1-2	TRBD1	CSARTGGFGYTF	TGCAGTGCGCGGACAGGGGGGTTTGGCTACACCTTC
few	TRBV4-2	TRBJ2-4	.	CASRGETAKNIQYF	TGTGCCAGCAGGGGTGAGACTGCCAAAAACATTCAGTACTTC
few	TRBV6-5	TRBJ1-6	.	CASRGTPYNSPLHF	TGTGCCAGCAGGGGGACACCCTATAATTCACCCCTCCACTTT
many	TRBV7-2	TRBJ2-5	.	CASSLVAYQETQYF	TGTGCCAGCAGCTTAGTGGCCTACCAAGAGACCCAGTACTTC
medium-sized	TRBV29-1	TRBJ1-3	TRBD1	CSVARVSSETGSGNTIYF	TGCAGCGTTGCTCGTGTTTCGTCGGAGACAGGGTCTGGAAACACCATATATTTT
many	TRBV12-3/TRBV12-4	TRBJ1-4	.	CASISQGYEKLFF	TGTGCCAGCATCTCACAGGGATATGAAAAACTGTTTTTT
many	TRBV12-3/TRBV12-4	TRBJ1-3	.	CASSLEWGAEAGNTIYF	TGTGCCAGCAGTTTAGAGTGGGGGGCGGAGGCTGGAAACACCATATATTTT
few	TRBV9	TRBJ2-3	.	CASGTGPSTDTQYF	TGTGCCAGCGGAACGGGACCTAGCACAGATACGCAGTATTTT
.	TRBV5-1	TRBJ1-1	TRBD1	CASSLRQGANTGRNTEAFF	TGCGCCAGCAGCCTCCGACAGGGGGCTAATACAGGACGGAACACTGAAGCTTTCTTT
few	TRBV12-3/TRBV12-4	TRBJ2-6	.	CASSSDTMCSGANVLTF	TGTGCCAGCAGTTCGGACACCATGTGCTCTGGGGCCAACGTCCTGACTTTC
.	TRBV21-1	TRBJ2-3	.	CASSKALRSSGGWTHTDTQYF	TGTGCCAGCAGCAAAGCGCTTCGCTCTAGCGGGGGGTGGACACACACAGATACGCAGTATTTT
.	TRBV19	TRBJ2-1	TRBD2	CASVQRGRYNEQFF	TGTGCCAGTGTACAGCGGGGACGCTACAATGAGCAGTTCTTC
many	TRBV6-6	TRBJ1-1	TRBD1	CASSYGTDIEAFF	TGTGCCAGCAGTTACGGGACAGACATTGAAGCTTTCTTT
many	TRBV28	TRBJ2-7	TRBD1	CASSPLYGQGGENEQYF	TGTGCCAGCAGTCCACTATACGGACAGGGAGGTGAGAACGAGCAGTACTTC
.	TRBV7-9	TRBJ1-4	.	CASSLGKAQGEKLFF	TGTGCCAGCAGCTTAGGGAAGGCACAGGGAGAAAAACTGTTTTTT
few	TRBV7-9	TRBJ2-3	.	CASSLAASLDTQYF	TGTGCCAGCAGCTTAGCGGCCTCATTAGATACGCAGTATTTT
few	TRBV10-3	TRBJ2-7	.	CAISLSSYEQYF	TGTGCCATCAGTCTGAGCTCCTACGAGCAGTACTTC
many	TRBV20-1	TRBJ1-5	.	CSARGDGDQPQHF	TGCAGTGCTAGAGGGGACGGTGATCAGCCCCAGCATTTT
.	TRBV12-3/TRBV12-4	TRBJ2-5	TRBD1	CASSSPGTGEETQYF	TGTGCCAGCAGTTCTCCCGGGACAGGGGAAGAGACCCAGTACTTC
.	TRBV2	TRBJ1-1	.	CASSEICIEGGKAFF	TGTGCCAGCAGTGAAATATGTATCGAGGGGGGTAAAGCTTTCTTT
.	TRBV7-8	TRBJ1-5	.	CASSLGRTVGQPQHF	TGTGCCAGCAGCTTAGGGCGGACCGTGGGACAGCCCCAGCATTTT
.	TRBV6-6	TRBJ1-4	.	CASSYSLYEKLFF	TGTGCCAGCAGTTACTCGCTTTATGAAAAACTGTTTTTT
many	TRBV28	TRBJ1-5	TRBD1	CASSPRGWYSNQPQHF	TGTGCCAGCAGTCCCAGGGGGTGGTATAGCAATCAGCCCCAGCATTTT
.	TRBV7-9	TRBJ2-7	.	CASSCPGIYEQYF	TGTGCCAGCAGCTGCCCAGGAATTTACGAGCAGTACTTC
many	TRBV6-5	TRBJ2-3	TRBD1	CASSSARTGTTDTQYF	TGTGCCAGCAGTTCGGCCCGGACAGGGACCACAGATACGCAGTATTTT
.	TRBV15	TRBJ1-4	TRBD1	CATSWDRGSRDEKLFF	TGTGCCACCAGCTGGGACAGGGGGAGCCGGGATGAAAAACTGTTTTTT
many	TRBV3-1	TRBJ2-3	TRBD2	CASTHERGGGDTQYF	TGTGCCAGCACACACGAACGGGGGGGCGGAGATACGCAGTATTTT
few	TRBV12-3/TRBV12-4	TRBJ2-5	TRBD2	CASSPMTSGGAGETQYF	TGTGCCAGCAGTCCGATGACTAGCGGGGGGGCCGGAGAGACCCAGTACTTC
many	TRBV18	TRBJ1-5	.	CASSSGVWPQHF	TGTGCCAGCTCATCCGGAGTTTGGCCCCAGCATTTT
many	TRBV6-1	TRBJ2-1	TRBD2	CASSESIGLGEQFF	TGTGCCAGCAGTGAATCCATCGGACTAGGTGAGCAGTTCTTC
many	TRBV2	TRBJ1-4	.	CASSEAVIGGLLDEKLFF	TGTGCCAGCAGTGAAGCGGTTATCGGGGGGCTTCTAGATGAAAAACTGTTTTTT
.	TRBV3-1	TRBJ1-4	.	CASSQAGGQSHEKLFF	TGTGCCAGCAGCCAAGCGGGTGGGCAGAGCCACGAAAAACTGTTTTTT
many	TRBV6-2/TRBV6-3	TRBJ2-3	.	CASKTFVGVVPDRPDTQYF	TGTGCCAGCAAAACCTTCGTGGGTGTAGTACCGGATCGTCCAGATACGCAGTATTTT
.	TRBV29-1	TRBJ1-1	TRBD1	CSVGTGGVIMNTEAFF	TGCAGCGTCGGGACAGGGGGCGTTATCATGAACACTGAAGCTTTCTTT
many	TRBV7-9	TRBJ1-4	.	CASSLTGILFF	TGTGCCAGCAGCCTAACCGGGATTCTGTTTTTT
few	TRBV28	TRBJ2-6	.	CASRFFSGANVLTF	TGTGCCAGCAGGTTTTTCTCTGGGGCCAACGTCCTGACTTTC
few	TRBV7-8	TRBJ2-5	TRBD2	CASSPWTSGRKETQYF	TGTGCCAGCAGCCCTTGGACTAGCGGCAGAAAAGAGACCCAGTACTTC
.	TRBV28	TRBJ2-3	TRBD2	CASSLGPGRADTQYF	TGTGCCAGCAGTTTGGGTCCAGGGAGGGCAGATACGCAGTATTTT
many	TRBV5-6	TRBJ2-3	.	CASSLAGFTDTQYF	TGTGCCAGCAGCTTGGCGGGGTTCACAGATACGCAGTATTTT
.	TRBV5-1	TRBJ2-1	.	CASSFFRDQYNEQFF	TGCGCCAGCAGCTTTTTCCGGGACCAATACAATGAGCAGTTCTTC